This T cell receptor beta chain was recorded in a study of cytomegalovirus exposure and HLA in healthy donors. Study-wide results and limits: With high specificity and sensitivity, the classifier reportedly diagnosed cytomegalovirus status.

The V segment lost 0 bases and the J segment 0 bases; nucleotides outside the gene matches: 1. Per germline, CDR1 SGHRS and CDR2 YFSETQ. The CDR3 spans 15 residues. Worth noting for this clone: As yet, its antigen is unknown.

60 Vbeta and 13 Jbeta primers were used in PCR. Repertoires were generated with immunoSEQ multiplex PCR, while TCRdb's copy carries only in-frame clones and drops some. The sample yields about 160,000 clones, roughly 85% seen once. The clonotype was recovered from a woman aged 45 to 65 in good health and CMV-seronegative. The sample taken for sequencing was PBMCs. This chain joins TRBV5-1 and TRBJ2-7; 9 nucleotides line up with TRBD2. CDR3 region: CASSLGSGSSYEQYF. The CDR3 nucleotides read TGCGCCAGCAGCTTGGGTAGCGGGAGCTCCTACGAGCAGTACTTC.